This T cell receptor beta chain was identified in a study of T cell repertoires and leukemia-associated antigens. Findings and caveats of the study: No direct test of specificity or function was done for expanded clones.

CDR3 length: 15 residues. Trimming stripped 4 bases from V and 5 bases from J, with 18 bases between. Germline V gives CDR1 SEHNR, CDR2 FQNEAQ (reference sequence). This clonotype has just a few counts. No antigen is known for it. TCRdb used MiXCR to reprocess the 5' RACE reads, holding one entry per CDR3 protein. The table records 9,800 or so distinct CDR3 sequences, roughly 43% of them present only once. The chain employs TRBV7-9 and TRBJ2-7; D is possibly TRBD1 (6 bases). The receptor comes from a female donor in good health. Source material: CD3+ T cells sorted from blood and cultured. Here the CDR3 reads CASSSLDRDKDEQYF. The CDR3 nucleotides read TGTGCCAGCAGCTCACTGGACCGGGACAAGGACGAGCAGTACTTC.